Listed below are T cell receptor beta chains from one sample, sequenced in a study of Graves' ophthalmopathy and Graves' hyperthyroidism. TCRdb re-called the multiplex PCR reads with MiXCR, one entry per CDR3 protein. The sample has 450,000 or so distinct CDR3 sequences, over 13% seen once. Sequenced input: blood. The receptors come from a woman in her 30s with Graves' ophthalmopathy. Both conserved end residues are part of each CDR3. The D gene is left open where the match is weak. Only some rows state a clone size, as once, few, many or a class for expanded clones.

TRBV20-1	many	NA	TRBJ1-1	TGCAGTGCTCAGGACAGTTCGGTCACTGAAGCTTTCTTT	CSAQDSSVTEAFF
TRBV5-1	many	NA	TRBJ2-4	TGCGCCAGCAGGAAGGACCCTCTCGTAGCCAAAAACATTCAGTACTTC	CASRKDPLVAKNIQYF
TRBV29-1	many	NA	TRBJ2-5	TGCAGCGCGAGGCCAACCCATGCCGAGACCCAGTACTTC	CSARPTHAETQYF
TRBV4-1	few	TRBD1	TRBJ2-5	TGCGCCAGCAGCCAAGATGGGACAGGTTCCGGAGAGACCCAGTACTTC	CASSQDGTGSGETQYF
TRBV5-1	few	TRBD1	TRBJ1-2	TGCGCCAGCAGCCCCACAGGGGGTGGAGGTTTTTTTGGCTACACCTTC	CASSPTGGGGFFGYTF
TRBV4-1	many	NA	TRBJ2-7	TGCGCCAGCAGCCAAGATGGTATGGTATCCTACGAGCAGTACTTC	CASSQDGMVSYEQYF
TRBV9	many	TRBD1	TRBJ1-2	TGTGCCAGCAGCGTAGGGACAGGATACAACTATGGCTACACCTTC	CASSVGTGYNYGYTF
TRBV9	NA	NA	TRBJ2-7	TGTGCCAGCAGCGTAGGCAGGGGCGGCGAGCAGTACTTC	CASSVGRGGEQYF
TRBV24-1	many	TRBD2	TRBJ2-7	TGTGCCACCCCCGTGATGGGACTAGCGGGAGGGGGCGAATCAACCTACGAGCAGTACTTC	CATPVMGLAGGGESTYEQYF
TRBV11-2	many	NA	TRBJ2-5	TGTGCCAGCAGCCGCCCGTCGGGAGAGACCCAGTACTTC	CASSRPSGETQYF
TRBV19	many	NA	TRBJ1-2	TGTGCCAGTAGTATCGGCAATCGACCCACTTATGGCTACACCTTC	CASSIGNRPTYGYTF
TRBV12-3/TRBV12-4	many	NA	TRBJ1-1	TGTGCCAGCAGAGCAGCCCCTGGGCCAAGTAACACTGAAGCTTTCTTT	CASRAAPGPSNTEAFF
TRBV3-1	NA	NA	TRBJ1-1	TGTGCCAGCAGCCAAAGGGGAGGCGCTGAAGCTTTCTTT	CASSQRGGAEAFF
TRBV15	NA	NA	TRBJ2-5	TGTGCCACCAGCAGAGAGTCAGGGAGTAAAGAGACCCAGTACTTC	CATSRESGSKETQYF
TRBV12-5	many	NA	TRBJ2-7	TGTGCTAGTGGTTTGGGTACCGGCCCGGGACTCTCCTACGAGCAGTACTTC	CASGLGTGPGLSYEQYF
TRBV28	once	NA	TRBJ2-7	TGTGCCACCGGCCCCTTTCCCAACGAGCAGTACTTC	CATGPFPNEQYF
TRBV15	many	NA	TRBJ1-1	TGTGCCACCAGCAGGAACTGGAACACTGAAGCTTTCTTT	CATSRNWNTEAFF
TRBV11-2	NA	TRBD1	TRBJ1-2	TGTGCCAGCAGTCTATCCCGGGACAGTTCCTATGGCTACACCTTC	CASSLSRDSSYGYTF
TRBV28	many	TRBD1	TRBJ1-1	TGTGCCAGCAGGCGTCAGACGGGACAGAAGAACACTGAAGCTTTCTTT	CASRRQTGQKNTEAFF
TRBV28	many	NA	TRBJ1-2	TGTGCCAGCAGTCCCACCCGGGGGATGCTCTATGGCTACACCTTC	CASSPTRGMLYGYTF
TRBV11-2	few	NA	TRBJ1-1	TGTGCCAGCAGCTTAGATGGGGGCGCCACTGAAGCTTTCTTT	CASSLDGGATEAFF
TRBV7-2	NA	NA	TRBJ1-1	TGTGCCAGCAGCTCTCCGGGACCGACCGAAGCTTTCTTT	CASSSPGPTEAFF
TRBV7-3	many	TRBD2	TRBJ2-2	TGTGCCAGCAGCCTAATCAGCGGGAGTGTCACCGGGGAGCTGTTTTTT	CASSLISGSVTGELFF
TRBV11-2	NA	NA	TRBJ2-7	TGTGCCAGCAGCTTATTGGGAGGCAGGCAGCAGTACTTC	CASSLLGGRQQYF
TRBV3-1	many	TRBD2	TRBJ2-2	TGTGCCAGCAGCCATGTCGGGGGGGCCGGGTTCGGGGAGCTGTTTTTT	CASSHVGGAGFGELFF
TRBV2	many	NA	TRBJ2-7	TGTGCCAGCAGCTCTCCGTATGACGAGCAGTACTTC	CASSSPYDEQYF
TRBV27	many	NA	TRBJ1-1	TGTGCCAGCAGTTCCAGGGGAAAAACTGAAGCTTTCTTT	CASSSRGKTEAFF
TRBV2	many	NA	TRBJ1-5	TGTGCCAGCAAGGACACCCCGTGGAGCAATCAGCCCCAGCATTTT	CASKDTPWSNQPQHF
TRBV12-3/TRBV12-4	many	NA	TRBJ1-6	TGTGCCAGCAGTTTGACGGGGAATAATTCACCCCTCCACTTT	CASSLTGNNSPLHF
TRBV7-2	NA	NA	TRBJ2-7	TGTGCCAGCAGCTCGGACAGATTCTCCTACGAGCAGTACTTC	CASSSDRFSYEQYF
TRBV27	NA	NA	TRBJ1-2	TGTGCCAGCAGTTTCGGCGGTTCTAACTATAGCTACACCTTC	CASSFGGSNYSYTF
TRBV12-3/TRBV12-4	many	NA	TRBJ1-2	TGTGCCAGCACCGCAAGAGGGGGGGAACGAGGCTACACCTTC	CASTARGGERGYTF
TRBV9	few	NA	TRBJ2-2	TGTGCCAGCAGCGTATCCCTAGGGGGAACCGGGGAGCTGTTTTTT	CASSVSLGGTGELFF
TRBV2	many	TRBD1	TRBJ1-1	TGTGCCAGCAGCGGGGACAGGGTGTTAATGGGAAACACTGAAGCTTTCTTT	CASSGDRVLMGNTEAFF
TRBV10-3	many	TRBD1	TRBJ1-1	TGTGCCATGGGGACAGGGAAGAACACTGAAGCTTTCTTT	CAMGTGKNTEAFF
TRBV4-1	few	TRBD1	TRBJ2-7	TGCGCCAGCAGCCAAGCACAGACAGGGGTCCACGAGCAGTACTTC	CASSQAQTGVHEQYF
TRBV6-2/TRBV6-3	NA	TRBD2	TRBJ2-2	TGTGCCAGCAGTCCCAGACTAGCGGGGGAAACCGGGGAGCTGTTTTTT	CASSPRLAGETGELFF
TRBV29-1	many	NA	TRBJ1-1	TGCAGCGCAGACCAGGGGAAGGGGACTGAAGCTTTCTTT	CSADQGKGTEAFF